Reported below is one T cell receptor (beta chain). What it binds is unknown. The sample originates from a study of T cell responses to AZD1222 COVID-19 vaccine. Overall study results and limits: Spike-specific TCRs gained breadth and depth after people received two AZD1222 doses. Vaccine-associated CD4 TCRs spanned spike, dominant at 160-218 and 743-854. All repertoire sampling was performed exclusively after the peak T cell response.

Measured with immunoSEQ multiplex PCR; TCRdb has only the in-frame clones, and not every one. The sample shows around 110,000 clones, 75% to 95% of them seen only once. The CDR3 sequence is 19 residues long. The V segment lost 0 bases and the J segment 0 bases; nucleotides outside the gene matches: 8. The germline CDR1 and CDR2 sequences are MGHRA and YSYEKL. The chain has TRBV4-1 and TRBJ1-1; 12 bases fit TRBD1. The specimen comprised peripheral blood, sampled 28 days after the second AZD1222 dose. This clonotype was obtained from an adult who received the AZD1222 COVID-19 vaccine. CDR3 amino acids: CASSQDRGTGGLVNTEAFF. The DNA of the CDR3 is TGCGCCAGCAGCCAAGATAGGGGGACAGGGGGCTTAGTGAACACTGAAGCTTTCTTT.